This T cell receptor beta chain derives from a study of glioma-infiltrating T cells (dated by TCRdb to the mid-2010s). Turning to the overall study: Glioma tissue, non-neoplastic brain tissue and matched peripheral blood mononuclear cells were used as sources from which TCR alpha- and beta-chain repertoires were sequenced. Three low-grade glioma patients, roughly 8 primary glioblastoma patients and three non-glioma patients contributing non-neoplastic brain tissue were included in the paired cohort. To measure divergence between tissue and blood T-cell populations, each tissue-infiltrating repertoire was compared with the peripheral blood repertoire of the same patient.

The iRepertoire nested amplicon-rescue multiplex PCR (arm-PCR) platform was used to amplify TCR alpha and beta CDR3 regions from RNA. One-step reverse transcription and amplification used about 95-400 ng of tissue mRNA or PBMC total RNA as input. Following bead purification, Illumina adapters were added by a secondary multiplex PCR, and libraries between 200 and 400 bp were gel-purified. Libraries carried internal 6-nucleotide barcodes used for demultiplexing. Libraries were sequenced on an Illumina MiSeq with 2x220 or 2x250 nucleotide paired-end reads. In the paper's pipeline: Paired reads were merged with FLASH 1.2.11 and aligned to the GRCh37 human genome with BWA-MEM before extracting TRA and TRB reads. An IMGT-derived reference of cassette sequences and CDR3 motifs, with pseudogenes included, was used for V and J assignment. Reads were translated in three frames, and productive CDR3s were defined by a C…FGXG motif without stop codons. Unique combinations of V-J cassette pair and CDR3 amino acid sequence were defined as clonotypes. Reads were filtered by Hamming distance, thresholded by each sample's sequence error rate in mapped regions. Using fastp trimming at Q25 and MiXCR clonotype assembly, TCRdb reanalyzed the public sequencing data and kept in-frame beta chains. CDR3 protein sequences are deduplicated, and each keeps its most common genes and DNA. TCRdb's processing, not the study's, gives the V and J calls here. A total of approximately 110,000 distinct CDR3 sequences appear in this sample, 20% to 25% of them only once. Together, the top ten hold under 45% of the sample.

This clonotype came up many times. It lacks a known antigen. No quality values exist for individual bases; no much larger clone is one base distant. Trimming takes 3 bases off V and 5 bases off J; junction bases not matched to a gene: 17. Sequences LNHDA (CDR1) and SQIVND (CDR2) are obtained from the germline V gene (reference sequence). Measured from the cysteine to the phenylalanine, the CDR3 is 18 residues long. Only CDR3 DNA remains: 54 bases, in frame from the first base. General conclusions and limits of the study: VJ-independent divergence between tissue and blood was found to be below expectation in non-neoplastic patients but above expectation in all gliomas, particularly low-grade gliomas. Tissue and blood shared very few CDR3 sequences, a result attributed to high CDR3 diversity and limited sampling. Group comparisons were based on small numbers of patients: three non-neoplastic, three low-grade glioma and several glioblastoma patients.

The specimen sequenced was glioma tissue, nonneoplastic brain tissue, or PBMCs (not recorded which). The chain links TRBV19 with TRBJ2-7; 9 of the junction bases match TRBD2. This clonotype was sampled from a human donor with low-grade glioma or glioblastoma, undergoing nonglioma brain surgery, or in good health (not recorded which). The DNA is as follows: TGTGCCAGTAGTATCCGCTTGGCGACGTATAGCGGGAGCCACGAGCAGTACTTC. Translated, this is CASSIRLATYSGSHEQYF. The full variable domain, with segments outside the CDR3 supplied by the reference TRBV19 and TRBJ2-7 proteins, appears as DGGITQSPKYLFRKEGQNVTLSCEQNLNHDAMYWYRQDPGQGLRLIYYSQIVNDFQKGDIAEGYSVSREKKESFPLTVTSAQKNPTAFYLCASSIRLATYSGSHEQYFGPGTRLTVT.